What follows are 32 T cell receptor beta chains derived from one specimen sequenced in a study of early T cells in non-severe SARS-CoV-2 infection. TCRdb fed the 5' RACE reads into MiXCR, producing one record per CDR3 protein. The sample lists tens of thousands of distinct CDR3 sequences, approximately 9.1% occurring once. The sequences come from whole blood, collected at baseline. The origin of the receptors is an adult who was a healthcare worker with PCR-confirmed SARS-CoV-2 infection or an uninfected control (not recorded which).

This clonotype has a count of ten or more. CDR3 in amino acids: CASSYGGEGNSPLHF. DNA of the CDR3: TGTGCCAGCAGTTACGGGGGGGAAGGTAATTCACCCCTCCACTTT. The V and J genes are TRBV6-5 and TRBJ1-6; perhaps TRBD1 as D (5 bases). Looked up from germline, CDR1 is MNHEY and CDR2 is SVGAGI. V was cut by 2 bases and J by 6 bases, with 11 bases left in between. The CDR3 length is 15 residues.

The gene calls are TRBV6-2 or TRBV6-3 and TRBJ1-1; no clear D gene. The CDR3 runs to 13 residues. The germline gives CDR1 MNHEY, CDR2 SVGEGT. V lost 6 bases, J lost 1 base, and 9 bases lay in between. CDR3 region: CASSPLPNTEAFF. CDR3 coding DNA: TGTGCCAGCAGCCCCCTTCCGAACACTGAAGCTTTCTTT.

This clonotype has at least ten counts. This chain links TRBV28 with TRBJ1-2, with D uncertain. V was clipped by 2 bases and J by 0 bases, with 22 bases between them. The V gene's germline CDR1 is MDHEN and CDR2 SYDVKM. This CDR3 region has 19 residues. The DNA for the CDR3 is TGTGCCAGCAGTTTACTGGTCCCCACTTACCAGATTCCTAACTATGGCTACACCTTC. It yields the protein CASSLLVPTYQIPNYGYTF.

This clonotype was seen more than once but under ten times. Here the CDR3 DNA reads TGTGCCAGCAGTTTTAGCCGCTACGAGCAGTACTTC. This codes for CASSFSRYEQYF. This chain links TRBV6-2 or TRBV6-3 with TRBJ2-7; no reliable D call. V dropped 4 bases and J dropped 3 bases, with 7 bases sitting between them. Germline-derived CDR1 and CDR2 are MNHEY and SVGEGT. The CDR3 spans 12 residues.

Ten or more counts support this clonotype. The J gene is TRBJ1-2, the V gene TRBV12-3 or TRBV12-4; D remains unclear. The CDR3 contains 15 residues. The V end lost 2 bases, the J end lost 6 bases, and 16 bases lay between the germline ends. The CDR3 reads CASSLPPGVEDGYTF. The CDR3 nucleotides are TGTGCCAGCAGTTTACCGCCCGGCGTAGAGGATGGCTACACCTTC.

The rearrangement uses TRBV7-9 and TRBJ2-7, with 8 bases that match TRBD2. CDR1 is SEHNR, CDR2 FQNEAQ, per germline (reference sequence). V lost 1 base, J lost 3 bases, and 5 bases stayed unmatched. The CDR3 is 15 residues long. CDR3 nucleotide sequence: TGTGCCAGCAGCTTAGAAGGGACTAGTCACTACGAGCAGTACTTC. Translating it yields CASSLEGTSHYEQYF.

This clonotype was seen only a few times. This chain joins TRBV28 and TRBJ1-1, with no clear D. V gave up 8 bases and J gave up 1 base, with 8 bases separating them. This CDR3 is built from 12 residues. The V gene's germline CDR1 is MDHEN and CDR2 SYDVKM. The CDR3 is CASDTRNTEAFF. Written as DNA, the CDR3 is TGTGCCAGCGACACGAGGAACACTGAAGCTTTCTTT.

This clonotype was seen repeatedly, ten times or more. The chain employs TRBV15 and TRBJ2-3; D gene uncertain. Germline assignment: CDR1 LNHNV and CDR2 YYDKDF (reference sequence). CDR3 size: 14 residues. The V end lost 4 bases, the J end lost 4 bases, and 12 bases lay between the germline ends. The CDR3 sequence is CATSTLPLADTQYF. Here the CDR3 DNA reads TGTGCCACCAGCACTTTACCTCTGGCAGATACGCAGTATTTT.

This clonotype was found a few times. The rearrangement links TRBV27 to TRBJ2-2; 12 positions match TRBD2. The trim removed 2 bases at V and 8 bases at J, leaving 6 bases unmatched. CDR3 length equals 16 residues. Germline V CDR1 and CDR2: MNHEY, SMNVEV (reference sequence). The CDR3 sequence: CASSLMTSGSGGELFF. CDR3 DNA: TGTGCCAGCAGTTTAATGACTAGCGGGAGTGGTGGGGAGCTGTTTTTT.

This chain connects TRBV7-9 to TRBJ2-7, with 10 nucleotides matching TRBD2. With 5 bases clipped from V and 6 bases from J, the junction kept 16 bases outside the gene matches. The CDR3 consists of 17 residues. Looked up from germline, CDR1 is SEHNR and CDR2 is FQNEAQ (reference sequence). The CDR3 coding sequence is TGTGCCAGCAGCCAAACTAAGGCTTTAGCGGGAGGAGCCGAGCAGTACTTC. Protein: CASSQTKALAGGAEQYF.

In its sample, this clonotype was seen a few times. The V call is TRBV27, the J call TRBJ2-7; 7 nucleotides line up with TRBD1. The V gene end was trimmed by 6 bases and the J gene end by 12 bases; junction bases not matched to a gene: 14. Germline V gives CDR1 MNHEY, CDR2 SMNVEV (reference sequence). The CDR3 spans 13 residues. The CDR3 DNA is TGTGCCAGCAGCCCCTCCCGGGACAGAAGCTGGTACTTC. Translation gives CASSPSRDRSWYF.

V is TRBV20-1 and J is TRBJ1-6; no clear D. This CDR3 comprises 16 residues. V dropped 1 base and J dropped 2 bases, with 12 bases sitting between them. CDR1 DFQATT and CDR2 SNEGSKA come from the germline V gene (reference sequence). DNA for the CDR3: TGCAGTGCTAGAGTCAATCCAGCCACCTATAATTCACCCCTCCACTTT. Translated: CSARVNPATYNSPLHF.

V and J are TRBV5-6 and TRBJ2-2, with D unclear. Germline CDR1 reads SGHDT; CDR2 reads YYEEEE. The CDR3 is 14 amino acids. The V end lost 4 bases, the J end lost 0 bases, and 7 bases lay between the germline ends. The CDR3 DNA sequence: TGTGCCAGCAGCCAGGACCCGAACACCGGGGAGCTGTTTTTT. It yields the protein CASSQDPNTGELFF.

The sample holds many counts of this clonotype. CDR3 coding DNA: TGTGCCAGCTTCATCCTCACAGGGGGCGCGGAGTATGGCTACACCTTC. It yields the protein CASFILTGGAEYGYTF. This chain joins TRBV7-9 and TRBJ1-2; 9 positions agree with TRBD1. The V gene end was trimmed by 8 bases and the J gene end by 5 bases; junction bases not matched to a gene: 15. This CDR3 contains 16 residues. Germline V gives CDR1 SEHNR, CDR2 FQNEAQ (reference sequence).

This rearrangement joins TRBV28 to TRBJ2-5; D is uncertain. The V end was cut by 3 bases, the J end by 1 base, with 9 bases between. CDR3 length: 14 residues. Germline values: CDR1 MDHEN, CDR2 SYDVKM. CDR3 sequence: CASSLATIQETQYF. In DNA, the CDR3 is TGTGCCAGCAGTTTGGCGACCATCCAAGAGACCCAGTACTTC. The full variable domain, rest sourced from reference TRBV28 and TRBJ2-5, is DVKVTQSSRYLVKRTGEKVFLECVQDMDHENMFWYRQDPGLGLRLIYFSYDVKMKEKGDIPEGYSVSREKKERFSLILESASTNQTSMYLCASSLATIQETQYFGPGTRLLVL.

This clonotype has just a few counts. The chain joins TRBV6-2 or TRBV6-3 to TRBJ1-1; D is perhaps TRBD1 (5 bases). CDR1 and CDR2 from the germline V gene are MNHEY and SVGEGT. This CDR3 is 14 amino acids long. The V end lost 6 bases, the J end lost 4 bases, and 15 bases lay between the germline ends. In DNA form, the CDR3 reads TGTGCCAGCAGCATGACAATGGGGGGCACTGAAGCTTTCTTT. Its translation: CASSMTMGGTEAFF.

This clonotype occurred a few times. The rearrangement joins TRBV9 to TRBJ2-7; 7 bases fit TRBD2. The CDR3 covers 15 residues. V was pared by 5 bases and J by 0 bases, with 8 bases of the junction left unmatched. Germline V gives CDR1 SGDLS, CDR2 YYNGEE. The CDR3 is CASSSGLADSYEQYF. The CDR3 DNA sequence: TGTGCCAGCAGTAGCGGGCTAGCGGACTCCTACGAGCAGTACTTC. The whole variable domain, remainder taken from reference TRBV9 and TRBJ2-7, is DSGVTQTPKHLITATGQRVTLRCSPRSGDLSVYWYQQSLDQGLQFLIQYYNGEERAKGNILERFSAQQFPDLHSELNLSSLELGDSALYFCASSSGLADSYEQYFGPGTRLTVT.

This clonotype was counted many times. This sequence joins TRBV6-2 or TRBV6-3 and TRBJ2-7, with 8 bases aligning to TRBD1. The CDR3 is made up of 16 amino acids. Germline trimming cut 2 bases from V and 2 bases from J; bases unmatched to any gene: 8. Germline loops: CDR1 MNHEY, CDR2 SVGEGT. The CDR3 DNA reads as TGTGCCAGCAGTTACCTTTCGGGACAGGTGACCTACGAGCAGTACTTC. Its translation is CASSYLSGQVTYEQYF.

The genes are TRBV12-3 or TRBV12-4 and TRBJ2-7; no definite D call. The CDR3 extends over 13 amino acids. Trimming removed 8 bases from V and 4 bases from J, with 15 bases in between. The CDR3 reads CASARTTTYEQYF. The CDR3 nucleotides read TGTGCCAGCGCCCGCACCACAACATACGAGCAGTACTTC.

The rearrangement uses TRBV12-3 or TRBV12-4 and TRBJ1-5; 7 nucleotides agree with TRBD1. The J segment lost 6 bases and the V segment lost 6 bases, leaving 8 bases of the junction unmatched. This CDR3 has 14 residues. Written as DNA, the CDR3 is TGTGCCAGCAGGGGCGGACAGGAAACTCAGCCCCAGCATTTT. As protein: CASRGGQETQPQHF.

This clonotype was observed at least ten times. The chain joins TRBV7-2 to TRBJ2-5; TRBD2 agrees at 7 bases. The CDR3 loop spans 15 amino acids. Looked up from germline, CDR1 is SGHTA and CDR2 is FQGNSA. V lost 4 bases, J lost 3 bases, and 8 bases stayed unmatched. The CDR3 DNA reads TGTGCCAGCAGCTCCCGGCGGGCGGGAGAAGAGACCCAGTACTTC. Protein: CASSSRRAGEETQYF.

This clonotype was seen only a few times. The chain recombines TRBV20-1 with TRBJ2-7; 7 bases align to TRBD1. With V trimmed by 4 bases and J by 1 base, 4 bases remained unmatched. This CDR3 has 13 residues. CDR1 and CDR2 from the germline V gene are DFQATT and SNEGSKA (reference sequence). This chain's CDR3 is CSANKGQSYEQYF. The CDR3 DNA sequence: TGCAGTGCTAATAAGGGACAGTCCTACGAGCAGTACTTC.

This clonotype was counted a few times. This chain connects TRBV29-1 to TRBJ2-5; 8 positions agree with TRBD1. The length of the CDR3 is 13 residues. The germline gives CDR1 SQVTM, CDR2 ANQGSEA. J was trimmed by 4 bases and V by 4 bases; bases with no gene match: 5. The CDR3 spells CSVVQGASETQYF. CDR3 DNA sequence: TGCAGCGTTGTGCAGGGGGCTTCAGAGACCCAGTACTTC.

This clonotype occurred many times. The rearrangement links TRBV9 to TRBJ2-2, with 7 bases that match TRBD1. The V gene end was trimmed by 4 bases and the J gene end by 4 bases; junction bases not matched to a gene: 4. The CDR3 length is 14 residues. CDR1 SGDLS and CDR2 YYNGEE come from the germline V gene. CDR3 sequence reads: CASSRTGLTGELFF. The CDR3 nucleotides are TGTGCCAGCAGCAGGACAGGCCTCACCGGGGAGCTGTTTTTT.

This clonotype was seen more than once but under ten times. This chain uses TRBV7-2 with TRBJ2-7; TRBD1 is a possible D gene (6 bases). The CDR3 is made up of 14 amino acids. V gave up 5 bases and J gave up 2 bases, with 13 bases separating them. CDR1 is SGHTA and CDR2 is FQGNSA in the germline V gene. For the CDR3, the DNA is TGTGCCAGCAGCAAGAGGACAGCCCCCTACGAGCAGTACTTC. It encodes CASSKRTAPYEQYF.

This clonotype has a handful of counts. V gene TRBV29-1 combines with J gene TRBJ2-2; D perhaps matches TRBD1 (5 bases). Trimming pared 7 bases from V and 0 bases from J, leaving 18 bases between. Germline assignment: CDR1 SQVTM and CDR2 ANQGSEA. The CDR3 is made up of 16 amino acids. The chain's CDR3 is CSAQGALNSNTGELFF. In DNA, the CDR3 is TGCAGCGCCCAGGGCGCACTAAACTCGAACACCGGGGAGCTGTTTTTT.

The chain links TRBV29-1 to TRBJ1-2; D is undetermined. Trimming shortened V by 4 bases and J by 6 bases, and 15 bases separated the two germline ends. The germline V gene has CDR1 SQVTM and CDR2 ANQGSEA. The CDR3 extends over 13 amino acids. CDR3 coding DNA: TGCAGCGTTGCACCGCGGGGAATGAATGGCTACACCTTC. This translates into CSVAPRGMNGYTF. The variable domain in full, completed from reference TRBV29-1 and TRBJ1-2, reads SAVISQKPSRDICQRGTSLTIQCQVDSQVTMMFWYRQQPGQSLTLIATANQGSEATYESGFVIDKFPISRPNLTFSTLTVSNMSPEDSSIYLCSVAPRGMNGYTFGSGTRLTVV.

This clonotype was found a few times. The chain employs TRBV29-1 and TRBJ2-7, with a weak D call TRBD2 (6 bases). Germline V gene lookup returns CDR1 SQVTM and CDR2 ANQGSEA. The CDR3 has 11 amino acids. The ends were cut back, 6 bases at V and 6 bases at J, with 12 bases in the middle. The CDR3 coding sequence is TGCAGCGTAAGGCGGGAATCCGAGCAGTACTTC. Translation: CSVRRESEQYF.

This clonotype appeared many times. The V gene is TRBV20-1, the J gene TRBJ2-7; 11 bases map to TRBD2. The germline V gene has CDR1 DFQATT and CDR2 SNEGSKA (reference sequence). The J segment lost 3 bases and the V segment lost 3 bases, leaving 7 bases of the junction unmatched. There are 15 residues in the CDR3. CDR3 region: CSARGASGRIYEQYF. CDR3 in DNA: TGCAGTGCTAGGGGGGCTAGCGGGAGGATCTACGAGCAGTACTTC.

This clonotype came up many times. V usage is TRBV7-8 and J usage is TRBJ1-6, with a possible D match to TRBD1 (6 bases). CDR3 length equals 17 residues. Germline V CDR1 and CDR2: SGHVS, FQNEAQ. Trimming stripped 4 bases from V and 7 bases from J, with 20 bases between. The CDR3 DNA reads as TGTGCCAGCAGCTCCATTTCGGTTGGGGGCGCGAATTCACCCCTCCACTTT. Protein: CASSSISVGGANSPLHF.

The chain joins TRBV10-3 to TRBJ1-1; D perhaps matches TRBD1 (5 bases). CDR3 size: 13 residues. The V end lost 5 bases, the J end lost 4 bases, and 11 bases lay between the germline ends. In germline, CDR1 is ENHRY, CDR2 SYGVKD. The CDR3 loop is CAISRSGATEAFF. CDR3 DNA sequence: TGTGCCATCAGTAGGAGTGGGGCCACTGAAGCTTTCTTT.

The rearrangement links TRBV27 to TRBJ2-7; 9 bases match TRBD1. Germline CDR1 MNHEY, CDR2 SMNVEV (reference sequence). V lost 5 bases, J lost 7 bases, and 9 bases stayed unmatched. This CDR3 region has 14 residues. CDR3 in DNA: TGTGCCAGCAGTGGGCGGACAGGGGCGGGTGAGCAGTACTTC. It yields the protein CASSGRTGAGEQYF.